The 2 T cell receptor beta chains listed next were all sequenced from one sample in a study of blood T cell repertoires in COVID-19. Libraries were prepared by immunoSEQ multiplex PCR; TCRdb keeps only in-frame clonotypes and omits some of them. Among 150,000 to 200,000 clones, around 80% were seen once, and the ten largest hold about 3%. The specimen sequenced was peripheral blood. The receptors were gathered from a woman of 80 years or more with active or convalescent COVID-19.

This clone was counted only a few times. This rearrangement joins TRBV6-2 or TRBV6-3 to TRBJ1-3, with a possible D match to TRBD1 (6 bases). This CDR3 is 19 amino acids long. Germline CDR1 and CDR2: MNHEY and SVGEGT. V was shortened by 6 bases and J by 0 bases, with 24 bases between the two germline ends. CDR3 sequence reads: CASSSSTYRQAGSGNTIYF. Written as DNA, the CDR3 is TGTGCCAGCAGCTCCTCCACCTATAGACAGGCTGGCTCTGGAAACACCATATATTTT.

This chain uses TRBV9 with TRBJ1-2; tentative D call: TRBD1 (6 bases). Germline assignment: CDR1 SGDLS and CDR2 YYNGEE. V dropped 3 bases and J dropped 8 bases, with 14 bases sitting between them. The CDR3 is 13 amino acids. The CDR3 is CASSDVSGGGYTF. The CDR3 nucleotides are TGTGCCAGCAGCGATGTGTCTGGGGGCGGCTACACCTTC. Using reference TRBV9 and TRBJ1-2 for the parts outside the CDR3, the full variable domain is DSGVTQTPKHLITATGQRVTLRCSPRSGDLSVYWYQQSLDQGLQFLIQYYNGEERAKGNILERFSAQQFPDLHSELNLSSLELGDSALYFCASSDVSGGGYTFGSGTRLTVV.